The entry below describes one T cell receptor (beta chain). Its matching antigen is unknown. The data originate from a study of Graves' ophthalmopathy and Graves' hyperthyroidism. Study-wide points: The majority of expanded thyroid clonotypes above 0.001 frequency also occurred in blood. Sensitivity reached roughly 88% and specificity almost 83% for a 13-signature model separating ophthalmopathy from stable hyperthyroidism.

The CDR3 sequence is 13 residues long. Trimming removed 5 bases at V and 4 bases at J, with 11 bases between. Germline lookup yields CDR1 KGHDR and CDR2 SFDVKD. Beta-chain TCR CDR3 regions were amplified from RNA transcripts. A first-round RT-PCR used HTBI primers, followed by a second-round multiplex PCR. MiXCR, applied by TCRdb to the multiplex PCR reads, yields one record per CDR3 protein. This table has about 550,000 distinct CDR3 sequences, roughly 40% appearing once. Patients newly diagnosed with hyperthyroidism, under 2 months' duration, were aged 18 to 65, the study reports. V and J are TRBV24-1 and TRBJ2-7; D could derive from TRBD1 or TRBD2 (6 bases each). Sequencing was performed on peripheral blood or thyroid tissue (not recorded which). The sequence derives from an adult man with Graves' hyperthyroidism. CDR3 residues: CATSAGATYEQYF. The CDR3 nucleotides are TGTGCCACCAGTGCGGGGGCCACTTACGAGCAGTACTTC.